This T cell receptor beta chain derives from a study of T-cell memory formation after mild COVID-19. Points from the study as a whole: CD4+ contracting clones were found mainly in CM and EM, and CD8+ ones in EMRA. Clones from the second wave (peaking day 37) had unconfirmed SARS-CoV-2 specificity.

Germline CDR1 SGHVS, CDR2 FQNEAQ. The CDR3 has 13 residues. The V end was cut by 4 bases, the J end by 1 base, with 7 bases between. As for this clonotype: As yet, its antigen is unknown.

Amplification by 5'RACE using constant-segment primers produced TCR alpha and TCR beta cDNA libraries that carried sample barcodes and UMIs. TCRdb independently ran MiXCR on the 5' RACE reads; one entry per CDR3 protein. Of 200,000 to 250,000 distinct CDR3 sequences in the sample, 27% were seen once. The sequenced sample was PBMCs or a T cell subset sorted from them (not recorded which). The rearrangement links TRBV7-8 to TRBJ2-5; D is perhaps TRBD1 (6 bases). The origin of this receptor is an adult woman who had mild COVID-19 (a few samples of this study predate the infection). Cell type and time point are not known. The CDR3 loop is CASSSDSQETQYF. CDR3 sequence (DNA): TGTGCCAGCAGCTCGGACAGCCAAGAGACCCAGTACTTC.